Listed below are T cell receptor beta chains from one sample, sequenced in a study of blood T cell repertoires in COVID-19. Only in-frame clones appear in the TCRdb table, and some are missing; sequencing was by immunoSEQ multiplex PCR. The table includes some 180,000 clones, around four fifths detected once. Sequencing used peripheral blood. The receptor source for this set is a middle-aged woman with COVID-19, enrolled during active disease. Both conserved end residues are part of each CDR3. The D gene is left open where the match is weak. Part of the rows lack a size; the others show once, few, many or a class for expanded clones.

abundance: -
v_gene: TRBV28
j_gene: TRBJ2-7
d_gene: TRBD1
CDR3aa: CACGQGTYEQYF
CDR3nt: TGTGCCTGCGGACAGGGCACCTACGAGCAGTACTTC

abundance: -
v_gene: TRBV13
j_gene: TRBJ1-5
d_gene: -
CDR3aa: CASSLVGTGGSNQPQHF
CDR3nt: TGTGCCAGCAGCTTAGTTGGTACGGGTGGAAGCAATCAGCCCCAGCATTTT

abundance: -
v_gene: TRBV3-1/TRBV3-2
j_gene: TRBJ1-5
d_gene: -
CDR3aa: CASSQDRRDQPQHF
CDR3nt: TGTGCCAGCAGCCAAGATCGGAGAGATCAGCCCCAGCATTTT

abundance: -
v_gene: TRBV5-1
j_gene: TRBJ1-2
d_gene: TRBD1
CDR3aa: CASSPGQGAPGYGYTF
CDR3nt: TGCGCCAGCAGCCCGGGACAGGGGGCGCCCGGGTATGGCTACACCTTC

abundance: -
v_gene: TRBV19
j_gene: TRBJ1-5
d_gene: -
CDR3aa: CASRGVELGLPQHF
CDR3nt: TGTGCCAGTCGGGGGGTTGAATTGGGGTTGCCCCAGCATTTT

abundance: -
v_gene: TRBV4-1
j_gene: TRBJ1-2
d_gene: TRBD1
CDR3aa: CASSQDGGQNYGYTF
CDR3nt: TGCGCCAGCAGCCAAGACGGGGGACAGAACTATGGCTACACCTTC

abundance: -
v_gene: TRBV2
j_gene: TRBJ2-3
d_gene: TRBD1
CDR3aa: CASSSGQGTDTQYF
CDR3nt: TGTGCCAGCAGCTCGGGACAGGGCACAGATACGCAGTATTTT

abundance: few
v_gene: TRBV19
j_gene: TRBJ2-2
d_gene: -
CDR3aa: CASTSPNTGELFF
CDR3nt: TGTGCCAGTACATCCCCGAACACCGGGGAGCTGTTTTTT

abundance: -
v_gene: TRBV7-3
j_gene: TRBJ1-2
d_gene: TRBD1
CDR3aa: CASSSRTGGNYGYTF
CDR3nt: TGTGCCAGCAGCTCCCGGACAGGGGGAAACTATGGCTACACCTTC

abundance: -
v_gene: TRBV19
j_gene: TRBJ1-6
d_gene: TRBD1
CDR3aa: CASSEPNSWDRASPLHF
CDR3nt: TGTGCCAGTAGCGAACCTAATAGTTGGGACAGGGCTTCACCCCTCCACTTT

abundance: -
v_gene: TRBV20-1
j_gene: TRBJ1-5
d_gene: TRBD1
CDR3aa: CSASRQGIEPQHF
CDR3nt: TGCAGTGCTAGTCGACAGGGGATTGAGCCCCAGCATTTT

abundance: -
v_gene: TRBV28
j_gene: TRBJ1-3
d_gene: TRBD1
CDR3aa: CASSSPPGQGGNTIYF
CDR3nt: TGTGCCAGCAGTTCGCCTCCGGGACAGGGAGGAAACACCATATATTTT

abundance: once
v_gene: TRBV6-4
j_gene: TRBJ2-2
d_gene: -
CDR3aa: CASSDSGGTGELFF
CDR3nt: TGTGCCAGCAGTGACTCGGGGGGCACCGGGGAGCTGTTTTTT

abundance: few
v_gene: TRBV14
j_gene: TRBJ2-7
d_gene: -
CDR3aa: CASSQNPNPGLYEQYF
CDR3nt: TGTGCCAGCAGCCAAAATCCTAACCCCGGTCTCTACGAGCAGTACTTC

abundance: -
v_gene: TRBV27
j_gene: TRBJ2-1
d_gene: -
CDR3aa: CASSSGYSYNEQFF
CDR3nt: TGTGCCAGCAGTTCGGGATACTCCTACAATGAGCAGTTCTTC

abundance: once
v_gene: TRBV5-4
j_gene: TRBJ2-1
d_gene: TRBD2
CDR3aa: CASSWGGDFLSNEQFF
CDR3nt: TGTGCCAGCAGCTGGGGGGGGGACTTCCTCTCCAATGAGCAGTTCTTC

abundance: -
v_gene: TRBV11-1
j_gene: TRBJ1-2
d_gene: -
CDR3aa: CASKTGLGTSGYTF
CDR3nt: TGTGCCAGTAAGACGGGACTCGGAACAAGCGGCTACACCTTC

abundance: -
v_gene: TRBV28
j_gene: TRBJ1-3
d_gene: -
CDR3aa: CATRGNTIYF
CDR3nt: TGTGCTACGCGGGGAAACACCATATATTTT

abundance: -
v_gene: TRBV7-3
j_gene: TRBJ1-5
d_gene: TRBD1
CDR3aa: CASSLRKGADQPQHF
CDR3nt: TGTGCCAGCAGCTTACGAAAGGGGGCCGATCAGCCCCAGCATTTT

abundance: once
v_gene: TRBV5-1
j_gene: TRBJ1-3
d_gene: -
CDR3aa: CASRPGPGNTIYF
CDR3nt: TGCGCCAGCAGGCCAGGTCCTGGAAACACCATATATTTT

abundance: few
v_gene: TRBV19
j_gene: TRBJ1-3
d_gene: TRBD1
CDR3aa: CASSIGDSSGNTIYF
CDR3nt: TGTGCCAGTAGTATAGGGGACAGCTCTGGAAACACCATATATTTT

abundance: -
v_gene: TRBV4-2
j_gene: TRBJ1-3
d_gene: -
CDR3aa: CASSQDQISGNTIYF
CDR3nt: TGTGCCAGCAGCCAAGATCAAATCTCTGGAAACACCATATATTTT

abundance: few
v_gene: TRBV6-5
j_gene: TRBJ2-7
d_gene: TRBD2
CDR3aa: CASREGLAREQYF
CDR3nt: TGTGCCAGCAGAGAGGGACTAGCGCGCGAGCAGTACTTC

abundance: -
v_gene: TRBV5-4
j_gene: TRBJ1-3
d_gene: -
CDR3aa: CASSSPSGAGNTIYF
CDR3nt: TGTGCCAGCAGCTCGCCATCGGGAGCTGGAAACACCATATATTTT

abundance: -
v_gene: TRBV11-2
j_gene: TRBJ2-7
d_gene: -
CDR3aa: CASSLEVAWTSSYEQYF
CDR3nt: TGTGCCAGCAGCTTAGAGGTAGCATGGACAAGCTCCTACGAGCAGTACTTC

abundance: few
v_gene: TRBV9
j_gene: TRBJ1-5
d_gene: -
CDR3aa: CASSVATADYSNQPQHF
CDR3nt: TGTGCCAGCAGCGTAGCCACAGCAGACTACAGCAATCAGCCCCAGCATTTT

abundance: -
v_gene: TRBV25-1
j_gene: TRBJ1-1
d_gene: TRBD1
CDR3aa: CASRSPGRDREAFF
CDR3nt: TGTGCCAGCAGATCCCCCGGGCGGGACAGGGAAGCTTTCTTT

abundance: -
v_gene: TRBV5-5
j_gene: TRBJ2-7
d_gene: TRBD2
CDR3aa: CASRYGLGGYEQYF
CDR3nt: TGTGCCAGCAGGTACGGACTAGGAGGCTACGAGCAGTACTTC

abundance: -
v_gene: TRBV6-5
j_gene: TRBJ2-3
d_gene: TRBD2
CDR3aa: CASSHGRGGTDTQYF
CDR3nt: TGTGCCAGCAGTCACGGGCGGGGGGGCACAGATACGCAGTATTTT

abundance: -
v_gene: TRBV4-1
j_gene: TRBJ2-7
d_gene: TRBD1
CDR3aa: CASSMTGLEQYF
CDR3nt: TGCGCCAGCAGCATGACAGGGCTCGAGCAGTACTTC

abundance: -
v_gene: TRBV2
j_gene: TRBJ1-2
d_gene: -
CDR3aa: CASTARGKSGYTF
CDR3nt: TGTGCCAGCACCGCAAGGGGTAAAAGTGGCTACACCTTC

abundance: -
v_gene: TRBV11-2
j_gene: TRBJ1-1
d_gene: -
CDR3aa: CASSPLRVEAFF
CDR3nt: TGTGCCAGCAGCCCCTTGCGCGTAGAAGCTTTCTTT

abundance: few
v_gene: TRBV4-2
j_gene: TRBJ1-5
d_gene: -
CDR3aa: CASSQEDGGNQPQHF
CDR3nt: TGTGCCAGCAGCCAAGAGGATGGAGGCAATCAGCCCCAGCATTTT

abundance: -
v_gene: TRBV12-3/TRBV12-4
j_gene: TRBJ2-7
d_gene: -
CDR3aa: CASSPGVAEQYF
CDR3nt: TGTGCCAGCAGTCCGGGGGTTGCCGAGCAGTACTTC

abundance: -
v_gene: TRBV5-1
j_gene: TRBJ1-1
d_gene: -
CDR3aa: CASSQARNTEAFF
CDR3nt: TGCGCCAGCAGTCAGGCACGGAACACTGAAGCTTTCTTT

abundance: few
v_gene: TRBV2
j_gene: TRBJ1-4
d_gene: -
CDR3aa: CATNTGTRNEKLFF
CDR3nt: TGTGCCACCAATACCGGGACTCGTAATGAAAAACTGTTTTTT

abundance: once
v_gene: TRBV5-1
j_gene: TRBJ2-1
d_gene: TRBD2
CDR3aa: CASSPRTSGTYNEQFF
CDR3nt: TGCGCCAGCAGCCCTCGGACTAGCGGGACCTACAATGAGCAGTTCTTC

abundance: -
v_gene: TRBV10-3
j_gene: TRBJ1-2
d_gene: TRBD1
CDR3aa: CAIIPGQGFYGYTF
CDR3nt: TGTGCCATTATACCGGGACAGGGGTTTTATGGCTACACCTTC

abundance: -
v_gene: TRBV6-5
j_gene: TRBJ2-5
d_gene: TRBD1
CDR3aa: CASRRGDRGGTQYF
CDR3nt: TGTGCCAGCAGGCGAGGGGACAGGGGGGGAACCCAGTACTTC

abundance: many
v_gene: TRBV6-5
j_gene: TRBJ2-1
d_gene: TRBD2
CDR3aa: CASRLAGNNEQFF
CDR3nt: TGTGCCAGCCGACTAGCGGGCAACAATGAGCAGTTCTTC

abundance: -
v_gene: TRBV6-5
j_gene: TRBJ1-6
d_gene: TRBD1
CDR3aa: CASSYEGAANSPLHF
CDR3nt: TGTGCCAGCAGTTACGAGGGGGCGGCCAATTCACCCCTCCACTTT

abundance: -
v_gene: TRBV5-1
j_gene: TRBJ1-5
d_gene: -
CDR3aa: CASSLVPGNQPQHF
CDR3nt: TGCGCCAGCAGCTTGGTCCCGGGAAATCAGCCCCAGCATTTT

abundance: -
v_gene: TRBV5-1
j_gene: TRBJ1-6
d_gene: -
CDR3aa: CASSSSVIAVSPLHF
CDR3nt: TGCGCCAGCAGCTCGTCAGTTATCGCCGTTTCACCCCTCCACTTT

abundance: -
v_gene: TRBV9
j_gene: TRBJ1-2
d_gene: -
CDR3aa: CASSVQVDYGYTF
CDR3nt: TGTGCCAGCAGCGTACAGGTAGACTATGGCTACACCTTC

abundance: -
v_gene: TRBV27
j_gene: TRBJ1-3
d_gene: TRBD1
CDR3aa: CASSPWDRTGNTIYF
CDR3nt: TGTGCCAGCAGTCCTTGGGACAGAACTGGAAACACCATATATTTT

abundance: -
v_gene: TRBV5-6
j_gene: TRBJ1-2
d_gene: TRBD1
CDR3aa: CASSSVPRQGYYGYTF
CDR3nt: TGTGCCAGCAGCTCCGTTCCTCGACAGGGCTACTATGGCTACACCTTC

abundance: -
v_gene: TRBV9
j_gene: TRBJ1-1
d_gene: -
CDR3aa: CASSDSQTFAGAFF
CDR3nt: TGTGCCAGCAGCGACTCCCAAACCTTTGCAGGAGCTTTCTTT

abundance: -
v_gene: TRBV14
j_gene: TRBJ2-1
d_gene: -
CDR3aa: CASSQLRTKSSYNEQFF
CDR3nt: TGTGCCAGCAGCCAGCTCCGGACTAAAAGCTCCTACAATGAGCAGTTCTTC

abundance: -
v_gene: TRBV30
j_gene: TRBJ2-2
d_gene: TRBD1
CDR3aa: CAWKRAPGQLNTGELFF
CDR3nt: TGTGCCTGGAAAAGGGCCCCGGGACAGTTGAACACCGGGGAGCTGTTTTTT

abundance: -
v_gene: TRBV5-5
j_gene: TRBJ1-4
d_gene: -
CDR3aa: CASSSRLGAEEKLFF
CDR3nt: TGTGCCAGCAGCTCCCGCCTGGGGGCCGAAGAAAAACTGTTTTTT

abundance: -
v_gene: TRBV6-4
j_gene: TRBJ2-1
d_gene: TRBD2
CDR3aa: CASSDSGGANEQFF
CDR3nt: TGTGCCAGCAGTGACAGCGGGGGGGCCAATGAGCAGTTCTTC

abundance: -
v_gene: TRBV5-1
j_gene: TRBJ1-6
d_gene: -
CDR3aa: CASSLKENSPLHF
CDR3nt: TGCGCCAGCAGCTTGAAAGAGAATTCACCCCTCCACTTT

abundance: medium-sized
v_gene: TRBV6-4
j_gene: TRBJ2-1
d_gene: -
CDR3aa: CASSDSISAEDEQFF
CDR3nt: TGTGCCAGCAGTGACTCGATATCGGCGGAGGATGAGCAGTTCTTC

abundance: -
v_gene: TRBV7-9
j_gene: TRBJ2-1
d_gene: -
CDR3aa: CASSQQPLVNNEQFF
CDR3nt: TGTGCCAGCAGCCAACAGCCGCTGGTGAACAATGAGCAGTTCTTC

abundance: -
v_gene: TRBV2
j_gene: TRBJ1-2
d_gene: -
CDR3aa: CASSAEANYGYTF
CDR3nt: TGTGCCAGCAGTGCAGAAGCTAACTATGGCTACACCTTC

abundance: few
v_gene: TRBV30
j_gene: TRBJ2-7
d_gene: TRBD2
CDR3aa: CAWNGTSSYEQYF
CDR3nt: TGTGCCTGGAACGGGACTAGCTCCTACGAGCAGTACTTC

abundance: -
v_gene: TRBV10-1
j_gene: TRBJ2-7
d_gene: TRBD1
CDR3aa: CASSAEANRGYEQYF
CDR3nt: TGCGCCAGCAGCGCCGAAGCTAACAGGGGCTACGAGCAGTACTTC